This TCR beta chain was identified in a study of Ad26.COV2.S vaccination and SARS-CoV-2 variants. Looking at the study overall: Once or twice, 56 days apart, Ad26.COV2.S was delivered intramuscularly. Broader study findings: Vaccinated individuals (as opposed to placebo recipients) had higher spike-specific TCR breadth. People who got the vaccine or the placebo had similar non-spike TCR breadth.

In the case of this clone: Antigen specificity is unknown.

Sequenced by immunoSEQ multiplex PCR; TCRdb stores in-frame clones only, minus some. The sample includes around 420,000 clones, 88% seen only once; the top ten take 3.6%. The treatment was: 15 to 20 received Ad26.COV2.S at low or high dose, single or two shots; 5 received placebo; per-sample allocation not given. The investigators took samples on day 63 after the first vaccine or placebo injection. The CDR3 has 22 amino acids. Germline CDR1 is ENHRY and CDR2 is SYGVKD. The V end lost 2 bases, the J end lost 0 bases, and 29 bases lay between the germline ends. The sequence was obtained from a person between 18 and 60 years old who received the Ad26.COV2.S COVID-19 vaccine or a placebo. The material sequenced was peripheral blood, taken in a trial of Ad26.COV2.S vaccine versus placebo. The chain has TRBV10-3 and TRBJ2-1; D is possibly TRBD1 (5 bases). The chain's CDR3 is CAISEPIRALESKGDSYNEQFF. Written as DNA, the CDR3 is TGTGCCATCAGTGAGCCGATCAGGGCCCTGGAGAGCAAAGGAGACTCCTACAATGAGCAGTTCTTC.